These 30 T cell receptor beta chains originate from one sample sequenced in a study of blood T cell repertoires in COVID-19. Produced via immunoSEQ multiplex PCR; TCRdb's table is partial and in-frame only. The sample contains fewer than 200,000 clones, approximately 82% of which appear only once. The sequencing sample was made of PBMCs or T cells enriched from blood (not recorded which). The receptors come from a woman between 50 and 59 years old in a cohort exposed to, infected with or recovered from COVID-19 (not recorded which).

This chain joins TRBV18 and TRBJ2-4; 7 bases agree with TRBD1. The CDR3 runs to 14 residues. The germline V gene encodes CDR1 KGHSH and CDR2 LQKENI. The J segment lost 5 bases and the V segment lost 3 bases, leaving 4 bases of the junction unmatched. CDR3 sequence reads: CASSPPGQQNIQYF. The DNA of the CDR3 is TGTGCCAGCTCACCGCCGGGACAGCAAAACATTCAGTACTTC.

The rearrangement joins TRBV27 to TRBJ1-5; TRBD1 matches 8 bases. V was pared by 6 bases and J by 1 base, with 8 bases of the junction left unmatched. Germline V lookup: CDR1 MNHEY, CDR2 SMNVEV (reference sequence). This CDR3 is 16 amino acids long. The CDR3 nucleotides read TGTGCCAGCAGGAGACAGGGGATTGCGAGCAATCAGCCCCAGCATTTT. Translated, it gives CASRRQGIASNQPQHF.

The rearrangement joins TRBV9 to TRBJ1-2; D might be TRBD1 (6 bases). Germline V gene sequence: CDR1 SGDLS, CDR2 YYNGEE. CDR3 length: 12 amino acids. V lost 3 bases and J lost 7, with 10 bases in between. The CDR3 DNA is TGTGCCAGCAGCGGACAGGCTGGTGGCTACACCTTC. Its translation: CASSGQAGGYTF.

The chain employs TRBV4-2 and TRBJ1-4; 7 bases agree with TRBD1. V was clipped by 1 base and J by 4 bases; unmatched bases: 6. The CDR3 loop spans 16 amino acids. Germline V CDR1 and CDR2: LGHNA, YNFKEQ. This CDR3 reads CASSQAPGQLNEKLFF. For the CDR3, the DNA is TGTGCCAGCAGCCAAGCACCGGGACAGCTTAATGAAAAACTGTTTTTT.

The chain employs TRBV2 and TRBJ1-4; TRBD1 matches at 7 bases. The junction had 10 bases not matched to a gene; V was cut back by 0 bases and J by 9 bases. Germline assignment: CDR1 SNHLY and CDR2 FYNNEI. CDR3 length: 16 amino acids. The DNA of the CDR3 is TGTGCCAGCAGTGAAGCGCCGGTAGGACAGGCTCAAAAACTGTTTTTT. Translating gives CASSEAPVGQAQKLFF. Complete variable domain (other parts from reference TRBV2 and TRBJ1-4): EPEVTQTPSHQVTQMGQEVILRCVPISNHLYFYWYRQILGQKVEFLVSFYNNEISEKSEIFDDQFSVERPDGSNFTLKIRSTKLEDSAMYFCASSEAPVGQAQKLFFGSGTQLSVL.

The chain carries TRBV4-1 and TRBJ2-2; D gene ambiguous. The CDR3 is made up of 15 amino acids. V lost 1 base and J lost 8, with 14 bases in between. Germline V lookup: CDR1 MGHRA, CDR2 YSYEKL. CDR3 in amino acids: CASSQVELPRGELFF. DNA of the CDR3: TGCGCCAGCAGCCAAGTTGAGCTCCCGAGGGGGGAGCTGTTTTTT.

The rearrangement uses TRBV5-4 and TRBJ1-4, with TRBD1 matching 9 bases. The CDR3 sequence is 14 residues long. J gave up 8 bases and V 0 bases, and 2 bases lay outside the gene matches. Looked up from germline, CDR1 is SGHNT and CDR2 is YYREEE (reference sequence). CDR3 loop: CASSLDRGREKLFF. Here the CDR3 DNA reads TGTGCCAGCAGCTTGGACAGGGGGCGCGAAAAACTGTTTTTT.

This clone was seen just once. The CDR3 reads CASSPTPDSVYNSPLHF. The CDR3 DNA follows: TGTGCCAGCAGCCCGACCCCAGACAGCGTCTATAATTCACCCCTCCACTTT. The chain combines TRBV3-1 (or the pseudogene TRBV3-2) with TRBJ1-6; a possible D gene is TRBD1 (5 bases). The CDR3 is 17 amino acids. Per germline, CDR1 LGHDT and CDR2 YNNKEL (reference sequence). With 4 bases removed from V and 3 bases from J, the gap between germline ends came to 16 bases.

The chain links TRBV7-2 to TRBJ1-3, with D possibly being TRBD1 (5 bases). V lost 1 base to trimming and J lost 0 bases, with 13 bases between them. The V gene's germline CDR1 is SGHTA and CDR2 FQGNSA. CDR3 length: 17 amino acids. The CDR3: CASSLVAPGLSGNTIYF. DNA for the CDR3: TGTGCCAGCAGCTTAGTCGCCCCAGGGCTCTCTGGAAACACCATATATTTT.

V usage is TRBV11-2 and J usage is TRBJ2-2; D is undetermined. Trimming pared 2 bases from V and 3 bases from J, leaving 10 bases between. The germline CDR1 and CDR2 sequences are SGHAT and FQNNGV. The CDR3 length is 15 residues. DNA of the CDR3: TGTGCCAGCAGCTTATCAACTGCTCACACCGGGGAGCTGTTTTTT. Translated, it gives CASSLSTAHTGELFF. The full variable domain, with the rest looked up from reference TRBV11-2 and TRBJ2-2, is EAGVAQSPRYKIIEKRQSVAFWCNPISGHATLYWYQQILGQGPKLLIQFQNNGVVDDSQLPKDRFSAERLKGVDSTLKIQPAKLEDSAVYLCASSLSTAHTGELFFGEGSRLTVL.

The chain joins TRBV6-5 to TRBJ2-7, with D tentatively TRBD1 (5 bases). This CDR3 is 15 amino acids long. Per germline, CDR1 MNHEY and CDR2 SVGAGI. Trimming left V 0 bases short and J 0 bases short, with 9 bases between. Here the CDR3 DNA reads TGTGCCAGCAGTTACTCCAGACAGAGCTCCTACGAGCAGTACTTC. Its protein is CASSYSRQSSYEQYF.

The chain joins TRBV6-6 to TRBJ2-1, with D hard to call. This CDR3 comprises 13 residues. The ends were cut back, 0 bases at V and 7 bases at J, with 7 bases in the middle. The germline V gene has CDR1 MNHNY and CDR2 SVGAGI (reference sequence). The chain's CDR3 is CASSYSRLNEQFF. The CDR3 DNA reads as TGTGCCAGCAGTTACTCGCGACTGAATGAGCAGTTCTTC.

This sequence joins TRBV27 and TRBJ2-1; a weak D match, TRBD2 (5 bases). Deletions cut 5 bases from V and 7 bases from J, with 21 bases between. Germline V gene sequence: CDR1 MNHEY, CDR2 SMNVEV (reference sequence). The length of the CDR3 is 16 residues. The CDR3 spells CASSGVGWEPGNEQFF. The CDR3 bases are TGTGCCAGCAGTGGGGTAGGGTGGGAGCCGGGGAATGAGCAGTTCTTC.

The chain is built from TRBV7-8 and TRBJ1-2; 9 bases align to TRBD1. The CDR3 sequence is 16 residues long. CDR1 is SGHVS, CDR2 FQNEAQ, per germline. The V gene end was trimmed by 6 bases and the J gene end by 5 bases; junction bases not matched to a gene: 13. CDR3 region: CASSPNTGTGSYGYTF. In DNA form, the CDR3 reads TGTGCCAGCAGTCCTAATACCGGGACAGGGTCTTATGGCTACACCTTC.

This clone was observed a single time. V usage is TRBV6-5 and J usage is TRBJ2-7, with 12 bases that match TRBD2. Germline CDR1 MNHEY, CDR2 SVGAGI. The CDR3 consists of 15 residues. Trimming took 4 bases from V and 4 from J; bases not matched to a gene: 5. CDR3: CASSSWTSGEYEQYF. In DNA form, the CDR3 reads TGTGCCAGCAGTTCGTGGACTAGCGGGGAGTACGAGCAGTACTTC.

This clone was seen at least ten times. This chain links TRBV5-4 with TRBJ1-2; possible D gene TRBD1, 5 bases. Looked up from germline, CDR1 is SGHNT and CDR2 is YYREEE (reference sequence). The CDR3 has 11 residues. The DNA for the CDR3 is TGTGTGTGGGGCGAAAACTATGGCTACACCTTC. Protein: CVWGENYGYTF.

CDR3 sequence: CASSSGGPVSTQYF. In DNA, the CDR3 is TGTGCCAGCAGCTCTGGAGGGCCAGTCTCTACGCAGTATTTT. The chain uses TRBV7-3 and TRBJ2-3, with D perhaps TRBD2 (6 bases). Between the trimmed V and J ends, which lost 4 bases and 8 bases, there was a span of 16 bases. The CDR3 sequence is 14 residues long. Germline loops: CDR1 SGHTA, CDR2 FQGTGA.

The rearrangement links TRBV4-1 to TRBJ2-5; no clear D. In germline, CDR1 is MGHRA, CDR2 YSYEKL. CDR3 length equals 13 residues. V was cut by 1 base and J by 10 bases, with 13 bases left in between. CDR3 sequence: CASSQVPTQDQYF. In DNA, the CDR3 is TGCGCCAGCAGCCAAGTCCCGACCCAGGACCAGTACTTC.

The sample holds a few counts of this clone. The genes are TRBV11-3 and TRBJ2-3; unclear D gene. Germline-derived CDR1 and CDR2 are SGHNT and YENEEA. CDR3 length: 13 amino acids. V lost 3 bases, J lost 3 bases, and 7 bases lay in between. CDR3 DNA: TGTGCCAGCAGCTTGCCTAGAACAGATACGCAGTATTTT. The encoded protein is CASSLPRTDTQYF.

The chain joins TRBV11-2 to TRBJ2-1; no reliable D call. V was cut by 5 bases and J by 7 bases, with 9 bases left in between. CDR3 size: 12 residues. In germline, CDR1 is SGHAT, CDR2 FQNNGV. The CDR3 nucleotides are TGTGCCAGCAGCGTAAGCTGGAATGAGCAGTTCTTC. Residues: CASSVSWNEQFF.

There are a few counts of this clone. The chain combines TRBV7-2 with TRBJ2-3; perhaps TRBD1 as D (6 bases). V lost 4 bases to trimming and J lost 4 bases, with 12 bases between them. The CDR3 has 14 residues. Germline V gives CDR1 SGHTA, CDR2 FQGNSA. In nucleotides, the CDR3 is TGTGCCAGCAGCTACGACAGGAGAGCAGATACGCAGTATTTT. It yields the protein CASSYDRRADTQYF.

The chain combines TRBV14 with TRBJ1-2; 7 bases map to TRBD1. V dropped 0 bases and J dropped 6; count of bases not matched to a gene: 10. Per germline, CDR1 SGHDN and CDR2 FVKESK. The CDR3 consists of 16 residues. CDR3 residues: CASSQDWDRESNGYTF. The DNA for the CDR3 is TGTGCCAGCAGCCAAGATTGGGACAGAGAGTCGAATGGCTACACCTTC. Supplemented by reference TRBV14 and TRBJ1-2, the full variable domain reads EAGVTQFPSHSVIEKGQTVTLRCDPISGHDNLYWYRRVMGKEIKFLLHFVKESKQDESGMPNNRFLAERTGGTYSTLKVQPAELEDSGVYFCASSQDWDRESNGYTFGSGTRLTVV.

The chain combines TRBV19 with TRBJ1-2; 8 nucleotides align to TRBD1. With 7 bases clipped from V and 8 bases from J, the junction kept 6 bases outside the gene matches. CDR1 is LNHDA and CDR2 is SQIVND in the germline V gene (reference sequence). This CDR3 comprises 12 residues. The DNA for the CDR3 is TGTGCCAGTATGGACAGGGTTGACGGCTACACCTTC. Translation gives CASMDRVDGYTF.

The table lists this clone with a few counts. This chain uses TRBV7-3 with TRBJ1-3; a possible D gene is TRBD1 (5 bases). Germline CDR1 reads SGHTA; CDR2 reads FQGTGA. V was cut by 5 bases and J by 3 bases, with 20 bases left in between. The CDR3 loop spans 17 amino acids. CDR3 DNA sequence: TGTGCCAGCAGCGCATACACGACTGCGGGGGATGGAAACACCATATATTTT. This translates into CASSAYTTAGDGNTIYF.

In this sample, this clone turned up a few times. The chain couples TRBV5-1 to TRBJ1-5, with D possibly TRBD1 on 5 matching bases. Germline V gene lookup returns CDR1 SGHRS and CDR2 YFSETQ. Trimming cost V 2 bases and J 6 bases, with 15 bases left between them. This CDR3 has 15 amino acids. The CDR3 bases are TGCGCCAGCAGCTTAACGGCAGGGAACGGTCAGCCCCAGCATTTT. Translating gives CASSLTAGNGQPQHF. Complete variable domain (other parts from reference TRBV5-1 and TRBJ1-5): KAGVTQTPRYLIKTRGQQVTLSCSPISGHRSVSWYQQTPGQGLQFLFEYFSETQRNKGNFPGRFSGRQFSNSRSEMNVSTLELGDSALYLCASSLTAGNGQPQHFGDGTRLSIL.

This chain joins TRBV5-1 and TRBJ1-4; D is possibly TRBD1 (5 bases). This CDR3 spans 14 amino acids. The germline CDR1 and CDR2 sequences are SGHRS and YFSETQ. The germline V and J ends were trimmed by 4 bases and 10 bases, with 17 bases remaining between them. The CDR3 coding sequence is TGCGCCAGCAGCCTGGAGGGGATAGATGGAAAACTGTTTTTT. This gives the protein CASSLEGIDGKLFF.

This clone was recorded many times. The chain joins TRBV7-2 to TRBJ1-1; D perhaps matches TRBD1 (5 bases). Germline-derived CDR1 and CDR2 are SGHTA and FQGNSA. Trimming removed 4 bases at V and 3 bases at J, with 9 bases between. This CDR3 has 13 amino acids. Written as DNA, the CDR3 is TGTGCCAGCAGCTGGGGACTGGACACTGAAGCTTTCTTT. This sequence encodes CASSWGLDTEAFF.

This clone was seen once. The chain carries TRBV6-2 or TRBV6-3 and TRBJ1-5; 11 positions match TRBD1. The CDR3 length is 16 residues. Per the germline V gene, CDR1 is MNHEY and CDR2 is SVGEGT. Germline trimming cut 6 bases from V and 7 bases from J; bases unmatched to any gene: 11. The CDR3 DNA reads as TGTGCCAGCAGCCCATGGACAGGGGGCGCGGGACAGCCCCAGCATTTT. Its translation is CASSPWTGGAGQPQHF.

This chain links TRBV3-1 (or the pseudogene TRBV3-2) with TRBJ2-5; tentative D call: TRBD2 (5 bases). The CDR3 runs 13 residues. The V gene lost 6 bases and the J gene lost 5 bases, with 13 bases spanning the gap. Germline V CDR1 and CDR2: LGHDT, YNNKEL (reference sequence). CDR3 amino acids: CASSGGRGETQYF. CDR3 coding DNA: TGTGCCAGCAGTGGTGGGCGAGGGGAGACCCAGTACTTC.

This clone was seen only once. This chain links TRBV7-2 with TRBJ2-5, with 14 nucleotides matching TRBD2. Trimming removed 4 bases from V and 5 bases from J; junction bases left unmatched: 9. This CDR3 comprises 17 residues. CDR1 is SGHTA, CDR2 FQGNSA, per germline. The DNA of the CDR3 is TGTGCCAGCAGCTCCCAGACTAGCGGGGGGGCCAGGGAGACCCAGTACTTC. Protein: CASSSQTSGGARETQYF.